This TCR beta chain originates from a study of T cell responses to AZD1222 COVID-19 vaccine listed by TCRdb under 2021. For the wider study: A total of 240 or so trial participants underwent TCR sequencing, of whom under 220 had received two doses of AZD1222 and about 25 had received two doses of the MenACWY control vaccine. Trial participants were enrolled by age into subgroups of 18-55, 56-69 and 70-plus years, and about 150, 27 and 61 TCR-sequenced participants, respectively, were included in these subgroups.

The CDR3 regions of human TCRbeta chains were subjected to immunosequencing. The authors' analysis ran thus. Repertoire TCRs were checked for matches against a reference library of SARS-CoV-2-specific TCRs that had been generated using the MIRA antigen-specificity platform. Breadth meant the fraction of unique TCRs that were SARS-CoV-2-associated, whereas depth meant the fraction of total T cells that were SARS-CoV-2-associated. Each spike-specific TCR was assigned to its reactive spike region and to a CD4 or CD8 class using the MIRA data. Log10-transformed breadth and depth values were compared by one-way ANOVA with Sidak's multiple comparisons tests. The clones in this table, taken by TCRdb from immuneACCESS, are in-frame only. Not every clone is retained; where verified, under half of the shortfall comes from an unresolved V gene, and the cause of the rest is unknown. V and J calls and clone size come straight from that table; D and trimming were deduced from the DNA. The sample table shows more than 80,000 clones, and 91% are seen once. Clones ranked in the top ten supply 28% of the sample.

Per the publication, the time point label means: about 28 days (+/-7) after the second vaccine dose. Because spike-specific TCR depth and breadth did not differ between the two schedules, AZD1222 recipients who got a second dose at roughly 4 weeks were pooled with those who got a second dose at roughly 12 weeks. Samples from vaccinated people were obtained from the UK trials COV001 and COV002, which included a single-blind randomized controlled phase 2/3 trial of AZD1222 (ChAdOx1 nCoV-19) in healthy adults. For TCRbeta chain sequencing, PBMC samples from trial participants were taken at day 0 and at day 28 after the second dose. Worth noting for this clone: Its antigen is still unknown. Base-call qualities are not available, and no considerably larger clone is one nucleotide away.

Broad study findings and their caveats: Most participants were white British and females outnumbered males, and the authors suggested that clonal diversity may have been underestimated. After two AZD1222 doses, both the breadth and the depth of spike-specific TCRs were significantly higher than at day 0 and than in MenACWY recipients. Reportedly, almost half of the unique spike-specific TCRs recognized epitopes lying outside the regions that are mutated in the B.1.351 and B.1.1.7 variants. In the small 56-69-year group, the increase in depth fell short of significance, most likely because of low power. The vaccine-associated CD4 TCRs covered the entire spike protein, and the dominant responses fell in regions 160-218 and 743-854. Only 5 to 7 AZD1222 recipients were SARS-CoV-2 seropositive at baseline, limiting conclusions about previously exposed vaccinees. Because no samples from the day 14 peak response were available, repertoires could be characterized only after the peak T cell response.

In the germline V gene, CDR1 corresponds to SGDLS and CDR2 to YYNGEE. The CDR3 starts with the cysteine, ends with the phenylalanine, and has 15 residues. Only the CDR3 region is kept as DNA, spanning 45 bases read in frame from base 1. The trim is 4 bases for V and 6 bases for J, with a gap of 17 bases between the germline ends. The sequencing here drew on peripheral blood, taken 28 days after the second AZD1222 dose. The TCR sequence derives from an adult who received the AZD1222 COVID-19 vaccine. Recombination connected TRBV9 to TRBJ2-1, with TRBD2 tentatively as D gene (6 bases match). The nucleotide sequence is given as TGTGCCAGCAGCCCTTCGACCGTGGGGGGCAATGAGCAGTTCTTC. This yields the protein CASSPSTVGGNEQFF.